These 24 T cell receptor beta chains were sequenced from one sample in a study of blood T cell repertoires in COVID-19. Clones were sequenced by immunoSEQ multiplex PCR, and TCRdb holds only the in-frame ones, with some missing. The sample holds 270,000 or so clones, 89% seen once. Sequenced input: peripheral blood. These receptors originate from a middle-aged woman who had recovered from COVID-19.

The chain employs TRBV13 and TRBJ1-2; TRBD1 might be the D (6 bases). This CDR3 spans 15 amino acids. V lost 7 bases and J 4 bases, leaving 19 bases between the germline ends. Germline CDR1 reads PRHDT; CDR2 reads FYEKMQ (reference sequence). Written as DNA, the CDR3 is TGTGCCAGCAACCGTCGTGGGGGCGCGGGCTATGGCTACACCTTC. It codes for CASNRRGGAGYGYTF.

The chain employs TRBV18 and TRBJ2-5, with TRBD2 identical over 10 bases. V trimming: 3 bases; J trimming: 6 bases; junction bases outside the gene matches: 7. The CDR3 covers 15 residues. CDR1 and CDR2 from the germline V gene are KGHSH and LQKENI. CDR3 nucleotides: TGTGCCAGCTCACCGGCTAGCGGGAGACTCCAGACCCAGTACTTC. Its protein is CASSPASGRLQTQYF.

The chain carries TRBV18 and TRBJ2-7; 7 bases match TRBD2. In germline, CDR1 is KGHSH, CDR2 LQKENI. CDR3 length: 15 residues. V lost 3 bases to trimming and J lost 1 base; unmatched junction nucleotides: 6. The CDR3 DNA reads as TGTGCCAGCTCACCCCCTAGCGGAGGGTCCTACGAGCAGTACTTC. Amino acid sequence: CASSPPSGGSYEQYF.

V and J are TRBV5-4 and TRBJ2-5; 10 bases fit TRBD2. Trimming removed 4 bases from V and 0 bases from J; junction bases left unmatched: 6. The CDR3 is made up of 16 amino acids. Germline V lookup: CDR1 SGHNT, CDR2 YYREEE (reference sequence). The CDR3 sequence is CASSPRTSGYQETQYF. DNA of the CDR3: TGTGCCAGCAGCCCTAGGACTAGCGGATACCAAGAGACCCAGTACTTC. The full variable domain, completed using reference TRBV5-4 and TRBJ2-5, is ETGVTQSPTHLIKTRGQQVTLRCSSQSGHNTVSWYQQALGQGPQFIFQYYREEENGRGNFPPRFSGLQFPNYSSELNVNALELDDSALYLCASSPRTSGYQETQYFGPGTRLLVL.

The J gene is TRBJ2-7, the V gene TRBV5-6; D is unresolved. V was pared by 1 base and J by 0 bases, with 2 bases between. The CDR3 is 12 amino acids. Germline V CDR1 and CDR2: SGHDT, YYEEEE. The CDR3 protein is CASSLYSYEQYV. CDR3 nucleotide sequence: TGTGCCAGCAGCTTGTACTCCTACGAGCAGTACGTC.

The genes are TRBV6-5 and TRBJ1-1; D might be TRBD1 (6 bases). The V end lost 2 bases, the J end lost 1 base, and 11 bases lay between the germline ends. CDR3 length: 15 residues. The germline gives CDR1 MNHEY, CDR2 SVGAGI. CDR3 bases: TGTGCCAGCAGTTACACAGTGACAGGGAACACTGAAGCTTTCTTT. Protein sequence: CASSYTVTGNTEAFF.

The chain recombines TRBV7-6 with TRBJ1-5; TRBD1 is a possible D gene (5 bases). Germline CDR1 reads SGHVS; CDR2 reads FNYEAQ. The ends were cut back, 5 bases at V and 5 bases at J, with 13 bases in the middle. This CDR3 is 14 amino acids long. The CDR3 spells CASSLQGWDQPQHF. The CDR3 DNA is TGTGCCAGCAGCCTTCAGGGTTGGGATCAGCCCCAGCATTTT.

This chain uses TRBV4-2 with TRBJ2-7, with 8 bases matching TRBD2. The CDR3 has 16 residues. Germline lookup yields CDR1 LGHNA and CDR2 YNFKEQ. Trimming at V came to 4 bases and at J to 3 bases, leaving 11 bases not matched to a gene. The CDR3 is CASSPLGGGSLYEQYF. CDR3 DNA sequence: TGTGCCAGCAGCCCCTTGGGCGGGGGGAGCCTCTACGAGCAGTACTTC.

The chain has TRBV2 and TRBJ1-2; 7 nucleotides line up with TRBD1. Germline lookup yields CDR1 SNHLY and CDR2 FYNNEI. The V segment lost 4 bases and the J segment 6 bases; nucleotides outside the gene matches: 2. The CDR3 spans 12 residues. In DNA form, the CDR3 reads TGTGCCAGCAGTGCGAGGGGGCATGGCTACACCTTC. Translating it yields CASSARGHGYTF.

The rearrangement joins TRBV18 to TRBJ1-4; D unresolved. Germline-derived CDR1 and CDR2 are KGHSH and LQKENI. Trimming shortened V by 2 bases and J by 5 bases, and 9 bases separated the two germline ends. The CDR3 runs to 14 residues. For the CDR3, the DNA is TGTGCCAGCTCACCATATTCCGGGAATGAAAAACTGTTTTTT. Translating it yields CASSPYSGNEKLFF. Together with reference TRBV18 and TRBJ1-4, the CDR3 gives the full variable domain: NAGVMQNPRHLVRRRGQEARLRCSPMKGHSHVYWYRQLPEEGLKFMVYLQKENIIDESGMPKERFSAEFPKEGPSILRIQQVVRGDSAAYFCASSPYSGNEKLFFGSGTQLSVL.

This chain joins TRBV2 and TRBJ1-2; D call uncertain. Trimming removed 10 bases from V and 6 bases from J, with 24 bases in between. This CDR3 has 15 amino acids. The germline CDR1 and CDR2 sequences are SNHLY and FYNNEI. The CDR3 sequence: CATQFTVPPKNGYTF. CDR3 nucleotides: TGTGCCACACAATTTACAGTCCCGCCCAAGAATGGCTACACCTTC.

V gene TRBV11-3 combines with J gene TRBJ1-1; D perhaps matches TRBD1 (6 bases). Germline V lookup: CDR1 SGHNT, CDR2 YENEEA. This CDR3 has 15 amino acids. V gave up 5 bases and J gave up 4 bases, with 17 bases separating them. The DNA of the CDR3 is TGTGCCAGCAGCACCAGTACAGGGCGGTCCACTGAAGCTTTCTTT. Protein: CASSTSTGRSTEAFF. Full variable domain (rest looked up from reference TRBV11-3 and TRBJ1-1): EAGVVQSPRYKIIEKKQPVAFWCNPISGHNTLYWYLQNLGQGPELLIRYENEEAVDDSQLPKDRFSAERLKGVDSTLKIQPAELGDSAVYLCASSTSTGRSTEAFFGQGTRLTVV.

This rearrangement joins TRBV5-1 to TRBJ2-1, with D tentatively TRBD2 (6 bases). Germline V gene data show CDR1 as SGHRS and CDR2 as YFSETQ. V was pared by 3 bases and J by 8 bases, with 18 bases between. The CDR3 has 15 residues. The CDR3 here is CASSWDWARVYEQFF. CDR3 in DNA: TGCGCCAGCAGCTGGGACTGGGCTAGGGTGTATGAGCAGTTCTTC.

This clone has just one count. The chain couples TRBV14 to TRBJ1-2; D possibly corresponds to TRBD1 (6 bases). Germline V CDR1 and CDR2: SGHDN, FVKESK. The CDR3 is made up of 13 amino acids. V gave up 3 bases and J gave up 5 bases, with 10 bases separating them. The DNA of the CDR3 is TGTGCCAGCAGCCAGGGGGCTGGGTATGGCTACACCTTC. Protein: CASSQGAGYGYTF.

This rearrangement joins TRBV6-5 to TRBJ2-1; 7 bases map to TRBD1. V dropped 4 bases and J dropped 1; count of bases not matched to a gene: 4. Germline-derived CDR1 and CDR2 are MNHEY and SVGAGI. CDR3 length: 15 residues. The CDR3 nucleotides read TGTGCCAGCAGTTCCAACAGGGGTTCCTACAATGAGCAGTTCTTC. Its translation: CASSSNRGSYNEQFF.

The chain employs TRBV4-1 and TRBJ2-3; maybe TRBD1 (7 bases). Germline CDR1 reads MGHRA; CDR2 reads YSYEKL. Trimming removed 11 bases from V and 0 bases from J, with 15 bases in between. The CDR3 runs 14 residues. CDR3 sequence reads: CACKQGGSTDTQYF. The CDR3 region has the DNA TGCGCCTGCAAGCAGGGGGGCAGCACAGATACGCAGTATTTT.

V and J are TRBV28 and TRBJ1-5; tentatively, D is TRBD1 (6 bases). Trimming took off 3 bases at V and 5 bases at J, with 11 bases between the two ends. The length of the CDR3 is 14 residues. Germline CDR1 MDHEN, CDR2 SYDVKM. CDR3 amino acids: CASSFGAGDQPQHF. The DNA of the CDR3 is TGTGCCAGCAGTTTTGGGGCAGGGGATCAGCCCCAGCATTTT.

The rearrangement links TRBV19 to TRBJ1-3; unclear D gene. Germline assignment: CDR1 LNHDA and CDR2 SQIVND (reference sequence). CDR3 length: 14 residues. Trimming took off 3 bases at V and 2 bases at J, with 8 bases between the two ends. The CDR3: CASSMGRAGNTIYF. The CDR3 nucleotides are TGTGCCAGTAGTATGGGCAGAGCTGGAAACACCATATATTTT.

Here the CDR3 reads CASSSPLGGVGSPLHF. CDR3 nucleotides: TGTGCCAGCAGTTCACCCTTAGGAGGCGTCGGTTCACCCCTCCACTTT. The chain recombines TRBV27 with TRBJ1-6; D gene uncertain. The CDR3 runs 16 residues. The V and J ends lost 4 bases and 9 bases respectively, with 19 bases between them. Germline CDR1 MNHEY, CDR2 SMNVEV (reference sequence).

This CDR3 is CASSPLDRDTEAFF. The CDR3 DNA sequence: TGTGCCAGCAGCCCACTCGACAGGGACACTGAAGCTTTCTTT. The chain is built from TRBV3-1 (or the pseudogene TRBV3-2) and TRBJ1-1; TRBD1 aligns across 7 bases. This CDR3 is built from 14 residues. The V gene's germline CDR1 is LGHDT and CDR2 YNNKEL (reference sequence). V shed 4 bases, J shed 3 bases, and the junction held 5 bases outside the gene matches.

The CDR3 here is CASSVDGPYEQYV. The CDR3 DNA follows: TGTGCCAGCAGCGTAGATGGGCCATACGAGCAGTACGTC. V gene TRBV9 combines with J gene TRBJ2-7; unclear D gene. Germline V gene lookup returns CDR1 SGDLS and CDR2 YYNGEE. The CDR3 sequence is 13 residues long. V was pared by 0 bases and J by 4 bases, with 8 bases between.

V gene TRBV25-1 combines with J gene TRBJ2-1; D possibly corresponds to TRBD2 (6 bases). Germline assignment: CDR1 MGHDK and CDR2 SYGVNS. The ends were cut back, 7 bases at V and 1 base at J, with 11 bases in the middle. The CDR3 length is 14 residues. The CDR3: CASTRLGSYNEQFF. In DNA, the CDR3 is TGTGCCAGCACCAGACTAGGATCCTACAATGAGCAGTTCTTC.

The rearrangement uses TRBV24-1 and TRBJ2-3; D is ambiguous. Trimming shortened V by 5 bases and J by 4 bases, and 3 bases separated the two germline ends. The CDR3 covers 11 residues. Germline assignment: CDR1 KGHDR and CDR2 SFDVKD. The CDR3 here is CATSAADTQYF. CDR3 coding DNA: TGTGCCACCAGTGCTGCAGATACGCAGTATTTT.

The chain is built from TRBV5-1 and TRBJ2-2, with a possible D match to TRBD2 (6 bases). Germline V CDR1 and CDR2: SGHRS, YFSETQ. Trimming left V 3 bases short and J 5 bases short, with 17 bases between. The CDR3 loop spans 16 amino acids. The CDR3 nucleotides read TGCGCCAGCAGCTCCGAGGGCGGGGTAGGGACCGGGGAGCTGTTTTTT. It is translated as CASSSEGGVGTGELFF. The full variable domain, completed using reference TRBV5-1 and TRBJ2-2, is KAGVTQTPRYLIKTRGQQVTLSCSPISGHRSVSWYQQTPGQGLQFLFEYFSETQRNKGNFPGRFSGRQFSNSRSEMNVSTLELGDSALYLCASSSEGGVGTGELFFGEGSRLTVL.